This TCR beta chain stems from a study of T cells expressing NK-cell markers. TCRdb re-called the 5' RACE reads and shows each CDR3 protein once, DNA omitted. The sample totals about 460,000 distinct CDR3 sequences. Germline values: CDR1 DFQATT, CDR2 SNEGSKA (reference sequence). CDR3 length: 12 amino acids. The sample taken for sequencing was blood T cells: a sorted CD56 or NKG2C T cell subset, CD4+ or CD8+ T cells, or bulk PBMC T cells (not recorded which). The chain is built from TRBV20-1 and TRBJ1-1. The clonotype comes from a woman between 45 and 60 years old in good health. The CDR3 region is CSARRLNTEAFF.